Each of the 12 T cell receptor beta chains below was sequenced from the same sample in a study of cytomegalovirus exposure and HLA in healthy donors. Primers: 60 Vbeta forward and 13 Jbeta reverse. This table comes from immunoSEQ multiplex PCR, and its TCRdb copy is limited to in-frame clones, with some not included. The data contain tens of thousands of clones, roughly 50% of them seen just once; the ten biggest clones take up approximately 12%. Material for sequencing was PBMCs. All receptors come from a human donor in good health.

This clone showed up just a few times. This chain connects TRBV2 to TRBJ2-1, with TRBD2 matching 7 bases. The germline V gene encodes CDR1 SNHLY and CDR2 FYNNEI. The length of the CDR3 is 11 residues. Germline trimming cut 7 bases from V and 15 bases from J; bases unmatched to any gene: 9. CDR3 DNA sequence: TGTGCCAGCAATCGGACTAGTAGTGGGTTCTTC. Residues: CASNRTSSGFF.

A few counts support this clone. J is TRBJ2-2 and V is TRBV5-4; tentatively, D is TRBD1 (5 bases). The CDR3 extends over 17 amino acids. Germline V CDR1 and CDR2: SGHNT, YYREEE (reference sequence). Trimming left V 2 bases short and J 6 bases short, with 20 bases between. CDR3 in amino acids: CASSLRPLQGSAGELFF. The CDR3 coding sequence is TGTGCCAGCAGCTTACGTCCCCTCCAGGGCTCTGCCGGGGAGCTGTTTTTT. The full variable domain, its missing parts supplied by reference TRBV5-4 and TRBJ2-2, is ETGVTQSPTHLIKTRGQQVTLRCSSQSGHNTVSWYQQALGQGPQFIFQYYREEENGRGNFPPRFSGLQFPNYSSELNVNALELDDSALYLCASSLRPLQGSAGELFFGEGSRLTVL.

The chain employs TRBV7-3 and TRBJ2-6; D is perhaps TRBD2 (7 bases). The V end was cut by 1 base, the J end by 1 base, with 14 bases between. Germline loops: CDR1 SGHTA, CDR2 FQGTGA. This CDR3 is 18 amino acids long. This CDR3 is CASSLMGGAGSGANVLTF. CDR3 DNA: TGTGCCAGCAGCTTAATGGGGGGGGCGGGATCTGGGGCCAACGTCCTGACTTTC.

This clone was counted between two and nine times. V and J are TRBV19 and TRBJ2-1, with a possible D match to TRBD2 (5 bases). Germline-derived CDR1 and CDR2 are LNHDA and SQIVND (reference sequence). The CDR3 runs 14 residues. Trimming took off 9 bases at V and 9 bases at J, with 21 bases between the two ends. CDR3: CASVPRGPYAEQFF. The CDR3 bases are TGTGCCAGCGTTCCAAGAGGGCCATACGCTGAGCAGTTCTTC.

V usage is TRBV6-1 and J usage is TRBJ1-2; no firm D call. Per the germline V gene, CDR1 is MNHNS and CDR2 is SASEGT. CDR3 length: 12 residues. Trimming took 2 bases from V and 4 from J, leaving 5 bases between them. This CDR3 is CASSEYSYGYTF. The DNA of the CDR3 is TGTGCCAGCAGTGAATACAGCTATGGCTACACCTTC.

V usage is TRBV27 and J usage is TRBJ2-7; TRBD2 aligns across 7 bases. V shed 4 bases, J shed 5 bases, and the junction held 8 bases outside the gene matches. The CDR3 is made up of 14 amino acids. CDR1 and CDR2 from the germline V gene are MNHEY and SMNVEV (reference sequence). The CDR3 DNA is TGTGCCAGCAGTTCGGCTAGCGGAGTCAACGAGCAGTACTTC. Translation gives CASSSASGVNEQYF.

The J gene is TRBJ2-3, the V gene TRBV21-1; the table calls TRBD2, which could not be checked here. TRBV21-1 is marked as a pseudogene. CDR3 length equals 13 residues. CDR3 residues: CASSKVVTDTQYF. The CDR3 DNA is TGTGCCAGCAGCAAAGTCGTCACAGATACGCAGTATTTT.

The CDR3 sequence is CASGAGQGGNTIYF. In nucleotides, the CDR3 is TGTGCTAGTGGTGCCGGACAGGGGGGAAACACCATATATTTT. The chain is built from TRBV12-5 and TRBJ1-3; 9 bases agree with TRBD1. The CDR3 loop spans 14 amino acids. With V trimmed by 5 bases and J by 4 bases, 3 bases remained unmatched. CDR1 LGHNT and CDR2 FRNRAP come from the germline V gene.

The V and J genes are TRBV30 and TRBJ2-5, with 9 bases identical to TRBD1. The CDR3 contains 13 residues. The V gene's germline CDR1 is GTSNPN and CDR2 SVGIG (reference sequence). The ends lost 0 bases at V and 8 bases at J; junction bases unmatched: 4. DNA of the CDR3: TGTGCCTGGAGTGTAAGGACAGGGGAAACCCAGTACTTC. This codes for CAWSVRTGETQYF.

This clone was picked up one time. The chain carries TRBV27 and TRBJ1-2; maybe TRBD1 (6 bases). Germline V CDR1 and CDR2: MNHEY, SMNVEV (reference sequence). V shed 7 bases and J shed 0 bases, with 12 bases lying between them. The CDR3 loop spans 14 amino acids. The CDR3 nucleotides read TGTGCCAGCACTACGACAGGAGCTAACTATGGCTACACCTTC. It is translated as CASTTTGANYGYTF.

V gene TRBV7-2 combines with J gene TRBJ1-6; D is ambiguous. The V and J ends lost 5 bases and 8 bases respectively, with 10 bases between them. The germline V gene encodes CDR1 SGHTA and CDR2 FQGNSA. This CDR3 has 13 residues. CDR3 loop: CASSPTEYSPLHF. The CDR3 nucleotides read TGTGCCAGCAGCCCTACAGAATATTCACCCCTCCACTTT.

About this clone itself: Other DNA sequences in this sample translate to the same CDR3. The genes are TRBV2 and TRBJ1-1; D uncertain. The V end lost 9 bases, the J end lost 9 bases, and 20 bases lay between the germline ends. Germline V gene sequence: CDR1 SNHLY, CDR2 FYNNEI. This CDR3 spans 13 amino acids. The CDR3 loop is CASREGTTGKAFF. CDR3 nucleotide sequence: TGTGCCAGTAGGGAAGGAACTACGGGAAAAGCTTTCTTT.